This record concerns one TCR beta chain sequence. One entry per CDR3 protein results from TCRdb running MiXCR on the PCR reads. The table records under 6,000 distinct CDR3 sequences, under 40% of them present only once. These data come from a study of immune characterization of retroperitoneal liposarcoma. The V end lost 3 bases, the J end lost 0 bases, and 9 bases lay between the germline ends. Germline CDR1 and CDR2: MNHEY and SMNVEV (reference sequence). This CDR3 region has 15 residues. V gene TRBV27 combines with J gene TRBJ2-1; D is undetermined. This TCR was recovered from a female donor with retroperitoneal liposarcoma. Specimen: tumor tissue. The CDR3 spells CASSFYGSSYNEQFF. CDR3 coding DNA: TGTGCCAGCAGTTTTTACGGGTCCTCCTACAATGAGCAGTTCTTC.